Presented here are 26 T cell receptor beta chains from one specimen sequenced in a study of CD8+CD57+ T cells in acquired aplastic anemia. TCR beta VDJ and CDR3 profiles were obtained from a genomic DNA template. MiXCR, applied by TCRdb to the reads, yields one record per CDR3 protein. The repertoire consists of approximately 180,000 distinct CDR3 sequences, with about half occurring once and the leading ten covering about 1.8%. Flow cytometry had shown expanded CD8+CD57+ cells in the patients chosen for sequencing. The sequenced sample consisted of sorted CD4+, CD8+, or CD8+CD57+ T cells (not recorded which) from PBMCs. The receptors were gathered from a human donor with aplastic anemia.

This clonotype was seen ten or more times. The CDR3 region has the DNA TGTGCCAGTAGTAAAAGGGACAGAAGCTCTGGAAACACCATATATTTT. Amino acid sequence: CASSKRDRSSGNTIYF. The chain recombines TRBV19 with TRBJ1-3; TRBD1 agrees at 7 bases. CDR1 and CDR2 (germline): LNHDA, SQIVND (reference sequence). V trimming: 4 bases; J trimming: 0 bases; junction bases outside the gene matches: 6. There are 16 residues in the CDR3. The full variable domain, in which reference TRBV19 and TRBJ1-3 provide the parts outside the CDR3, is DGGITQSPKYLFRKEGQNVTLSCEQNLNHDAMYWYRQDPGQGLRLIYYSQIVNDFQKGDIAEGYSVSREKKESFPLTVTSAQKNPTAFYLCASSKRDRSSGNTIYFGEGSWLTVV.

V is TRBV10-1 and J is TRBJ2-3; D might be TRBD2 (7 bases). Trimming pared 8 bases from V and 4 bases from J, leaving 10 bases between. CDR3 length: 12 residues. Germline CDR1 is WNHNN and CDR2 is SYGVQD (reference sequence). CDR3: CASGGAADTQYF. The CDR3 DNA is TGCGCCAGCGGGGGGGCCGCAGATACGCAGTATTTT.

A word on this clonotype: This may come from a read error, since a much larger clone is one base off. The gene calls are TRBV6-2 or TRBV6-3 and TRBJ1-2, with 10 bases matching TRBD1. The germline CDR1 and CDR2 sequences are MNHEY and SVGEGT. Trimming removed 8 bases from V and 7 bases from J; junction bases left unmatched: 4. This CDR3 has 12 residues. CDR3 DNA sequence: TGTGCCAGCGGGGGACAGGGGAGTGGCTACACCTTC. Protein sequence: CASGGQGSGYTF.

Points on this clonotype: This could be a read error, since a much larger clone is one nucleotide away. This rearrangement joins TRBV5-1 to TRBJ2-7; D might be TRBD1 (7 bases). Looked up from germline, CDR1 is SGHRS and CDR2 is YFSETQ. The CDR3 has 14 amino acids. The CDR3 bases are TGCGCCAGCAGCTTGGACAGGGGCCCTAGCGAGCGGTACTTC. It codes for CASSLDRGPSERYF.

This chain joins TRBV15 and TRBJ2-2; D ambiguous. Per the germline V gene, CDR1 is LNHNV and CDR2 is YYDKDF (reference sequence). The V end was cut by 1 base, the J end by 0 bases, with 9 bases between. The CDR3 loop spans 16 amino acids. The CDR3 protein is CATSRGNHPNTGELFF. The CDR3 DNA is TGTGCCACCAGCAGAGGTAATCACCCGAACACCGGGGAGCTGTTTTTT.

Concerning this clonotype: Germline is not matched at one junction end, which may reflect a read error. The chain carries TRBV7-4 and TRBJ2-1; 10 positions match TRBD2. The CDR3 consists of 16 residues. Per the germline V gene, CDR1 is SGHVT and CDR2 is SQSDAQ. The CDR3 is CASSLSGTSAYNEQFF. CDR3 nucleotides: TGCGCCAGCAGCCTCTCCGGGACTAGCGCCTACAATGAGCAGTTCTTC.

This clonotype has just a few counts. The chain has TRBV24-1 and TRBJ2-5; 8 bases align to TRBD1. Germline CDR1 is KGHDR and CDR2 is SFDVKD. The CDR3 length is 15 residues. J gave up 4 bases and V 4 bases, and 7 bases lay outside the gene matches. The CDR3 nucleotides read TGTGCCACCAGTGACCCCGGACAGGGTGGAGAGACCCAGTACTTC. Protein: CATSDPGQGGETQYF.

In regard to this clonotype: A clone one base away is much larger, so this may be a read error. V and J are TRBV5-1 and TRBJ2-1, with D possibly matching TRBD2 (6 bases). The V gene lost 10 bases and the J gene lost 6 bases, with 17 bases spanning the gap. The germline CDR1 and CDR2 sequences are SGHRS and YFSETQ. This CDR3 has 13 residues. This CDR3 reads CAAPKTSVNEQFF. DNA of the CDR3: TGCGCCGCCCCCAAGACTAGTGTCAATGAGCAGTTCTTC. Drawing the rest from reference TRBV5-1 and TRBJ2-1, the complete variable domain is KAGVTQTPRYLIKTRGQQVTLSCSPISGHRSVSWYQQTPGQGLQFLFEYFSETQRNKGNFPGRFSGRQFSNSRSEMNVSTLELGDSALYLCAAPKTSVNEQFFGPGTRLTVL.

The chain carries TRBV7-6 and TRBJ2-7, with a tentative D call TRBD1 (5 bases). Germline V CDR1 and CDR2: SGHVS, FNYEAQ. This CDR3 has 13 amino acids. The V end was cut by 4 bases, the J end by 3 bases, with 10 bases between. CDR3 residues: CASSWTQNYEQYF. CDR3 in DNA: TGTGCCAGCAGCTGGACACAGAACTACGAGCAGTACTTC. Variable domain in full (rest from reference TRBV7-6 and TRBJ2-7): GAGVSQSPRYKVTKRGQDVALRCDPISGHVSLYWYRQALGQGPEFLTYFNYEAQQDKSGLPNDRFSAERPEGSISTLTIQRTEQRDSAMYRCASSWTQNYEQYFGPGTRLTVT.

This clonotype has more than one count but fewer than ten. The CDR3 bases are TGTGCCACCAGTGAGAGGGGAATTGATGGCTACACCTTC. It yields the protein CATSERGIDGYTF. The genes are TRBV24-1 and TRBJ1-2; D possibly corresponds to TRBD1 (5 bases). Trimming stripped 4 bases from V and 6 bases from J, with 11 bases between. This CDR3 is built from 13 residues. Per germline, CDR1 KGHDR and CDR2 SFDVKD.

This clonotype was seen repeatedly, ten times or more. This chain joins TRBV11-3 and TRBJ2-1; 11 bases match TRBD1. In germline, CDR1 is SGHNT, CDR2 YENEEA. V shed 5 bases and J 9 bases; nucleotides not matched to a gene: 6. The CDR3 consists of 14 residues. The CDR3 bases are TGTGCCAGCAGCCCGGACAGGGGGCAGGGTGAGCAGTTCTTC. Protein: CASSPDRGQGEQFF. Drawing the rest from reference TRBV11-3 and TRBJ2-1, the complete variable domain is EAGVVQSPRYKIIEKKQPVAFWCNPISGHNTLYWYLQNLGQGPELLIRYENEEAVDDSQLPKDRFSAERLKGVDSTLKIQPAELGDSAVYLCASSPDRGQGEQFFGPGTRLTVL.

In its sample, this clonotype was seen many times. The V and J genes are TRBV5-1 and TRBJ2-3; the D gene is possibly TRBD2 (6 bases). Germline-derived CDR1 and CDR2 are SGHRS and YFSETQ. The CDR3 is 14 residues long. V was clipped by 0 bases and J by 6 bases, with 11 bases between them. CDR3 sequence: CASSLGGEGDTQYF. DNA of the CDR3: TGCGCCAGCAGCTTGGGGGGGGAAGGGGATACGCAGTATTTT.

This sequence joins TRBV2 and TRBJ1-6; TRBD1 is a possible D gene (6 bases). Trimming took 2 bases from V and 9 from J, leaving 14 bases between them. CDR1 and CDR2 (germline): SNHLY, FYNNEI. The length of the CDR3 is 15 residues. DNA of the CDR3: TGTGCCAGCAGTGAAAAATGGGGGGCAGGTTCACCCCTCCACTTT. Translated: CASSEKWGAGSPLHF. The full variable domain, in which reference TRBV2 and TRBJ1-6 provide the parts outside the CDR3, is EPEVTQTPSHQVTQMGQEVILRCVPISNHLYFYWYRQILGQKVEFLVSFYNNEISEKSEIFDDQFSVERPDGSNFTLKIRSTKLEDSAMYFCASSEKWGAGSPLHFGNGTRLTVT.

The genes are TRBV11-2 and TRBJ1-2; D not certain. From germline, CDR1 is SGHAT and CDR2 FQNNGV. The CDR3 has 16 residues. V gave up 5 bases and J gave up 5 bases, with 21 bases separating them. The chain's CDR3 is CASSVRPNALGYGYTF. The CDR3 nucleotides read TGTGCCAGCAGCGTCCGTCCGAATGCCCTAGGGTATGGCTACACCTTC.

This clonotype showed up many times. The chain links TRBV5-5 to TRBJ1-2, with D uncertain. Trimming pared 5 bases from V and 4 bases from J, leaving 12 bases between. The CDR3 totals 13 residues. Per the germline V gene, CDR1 is SGHKS and CDR2 is YYEKEE (reference sequence). CDR3 DNA: TGTGCCAGCAGATCTGGGCAGCGCTATGGCTACACCTTC. Translation gives CASRSGQRYGYTF.

The sample holds many counts of this clonotype. The chain combines TRBV5-8 with TRBJ1-3, with TRBD1 as a possible D gene (5 bases). Germline loops: CDR1 SGHTS, CDR2 YDEGEE. The CDR3 covers 13 residues. Trimming left V 4 bases short and J 8 bases short, with 13 bases between. CDR3 DNA: TGTGCCAGCAGCCGGGGACTCTCGGACACCATATATTTT. Translating it yields CASSRGLSDTIYF.

The rearrangement uses TRBV11-2 and TRBJ2-3, with 8 nucleotides matching TRBD2. Trimming took 5 bases from V and 2 from J; bases not matched to a gene: 12. CDR1 SGHAT and CDR2 FQNNGV come from the germline V gene. The CDR3 has 17 residues. The CDR3 sequence: CASSPLEGAGATDTQYF. The CDR3 DNA sequence: TGTGCCAGCAGCCCCCTGGAGGGAGCGGGAGCCACAGATACGCAGTATTTT.

This clonotype was counted at least ten times. The chain combines TRBV10-3 with TRBJ1-5; D gene uncertain. The V end lost 1 base, the J end lost 5 bases, and 6 bases lay between the germline ends. CDR1 ENHRY and CDR2 SYGVKD come from the germline V gene. The CDR3 length is 13 residues. CDR3 protein: CAISEFTDQPQHF. CDR3 coding DNA: TGTGCCATCAGTGAGTTTACAGATCAGCCCCAGCATTTT.

The V call is TRBV10-2, the J call TRBJ1-2, with a tentative D call TRBD1 (6 bases). Germline V lookup: CDR1 WSHSY, CDR2 SAAADI. Trimming took off 0 bases at V and 6 bases at J, with 23 bases between the two ends. This CDR3 spans 18 amino acids. The CDR3 is CASSESGGKTATYHGYTF. The CDR3 DNA sequence: TGCGCCAGCAGTGAGTCAGGGGGGAAAACAGCGACATACCATGGCTACACCTTC.

With regard to this clonotype: Mismatch with germline at one junction end may stem from a read error. The J gene is TRBJ1-2, the V gene TRBV5-4, with TRBD1 matching 8 bases. The CDR3 has 13 amino acids. Germline V lookup: CDR1 SGHNT, CDR2 YYREEE (reference sequence). The CDR3 reads CASSSPGGYGDTF. The CDR3 nucleotides are TGTGCCAGCAGCTCCCCAGGGGGCTATGGCGACACCTTC.

V and J are TRBV7-6 and TRBJ2-5, with 11 bases matching TRBD2. The V segment lost 6 bases and the J segment 4 bases; nucleotides outside the gene matches: 4. The CDR3 sequence is 14 residues long. CDR1 SGHVS and CDR2 FNYEAQ come from the germline V gene. The CDR3 sequence: CASRNSGRGETQYF. As DNA, the CDR3 is TGTGCCAGCAGGAATAGCGGGAGGGGAGAGACCCAGTACTTC.

Ten or more counts support this clonotype. The DNA of the CDR3 is TGTGCCAGCAGCTTACTAGCGGGAGTATACGAGCAGTACTTC. Residues: CASSLLAGVYEQYF. This rearrangement joins TRBV7-8 to TRBJ2-7, with TRBD2 matching over 10 bases. The CDR3 extends over 14 amino acids. The V gene's germline CDR1 is SGHVS and CDR2 FQNEAQ. V lost 2 bases and J lost 4; bases outside the gene matches: 2.

This clonotype was recorded many times. The chain combines TRBV7-8 with TRBJ2-1, with 7 nucleotides matching TRBD2. This CDR3 is built from 16 residues. J gave up 10 bases and V 0 bases, and 12 bases lay outside the gene matches. Germline V gene data show CDR1 as SGHVS and CDR2 as FQNEAQ. This CDR3 is CASSLARPGGLGEQFF. CDR3 DNA sequence: TGTGCCAGCAGCTTAGCGAGGCCGGGAGGCCTCGGAGAGCAGTTCTTC.

The chain recombines TRBV6-2 or TRBV6-3 with TRBJ2-3; possibly TRBD2 for D (6 bases). The germline V gene has CDR1 MNHEY and CDR2 SVGEGT. This CDR3 is built from 15 residues. V was shortened by 3 bases and J by 0 bases, with 10 bases between the two germline ends. The chain's CDR3 is CASSYGGASTDTQYF. The CDR3 bases are TGTGCCAGCAGTTATGGCGGGGCTAGCACAGATACGCAGTATTTT.

This chain links TRBV7-9 with TRBJ2-5; 11 nucleotides line up with TRBD2. After removal of 7 bases from V and 5 bases from J, the junction contained 12 bases not matched to a gene. The CDR3 covers 16 residues. From germline, CDR1 is SEHNR and CDR2 FQNEAQ (reference sequence). The chain's CDR3 is CASTMGLAGGVETQYF. Written as DNA, the CDR3 is TGTGCCAGCACCATGGGGCTAGCGGGGGGCGTTGAGACCCAGTACTTC.

The rearrangement uses TRBV2 and TRBJ2-4, with D possibly being TRBD2 (5 bases). The CDR3 runs 15 residues. V dropped 1 base and J dropped 8 bases, with 15 bases sitting between them. Germline-derived CDR1 and CDR2 are SNHLY and FYNNEI. The CDR3 reads CASSEERAAVDIQYF. CDR3 DNA: TGTGCCAGCAGTGAAGAGCGAGCGGCTGTGGACATTCAGTACTTC.